Described below is a single TCR beta chain sequence and its context. As a fraction of the sample, this clonotype is medium-sized (0.01 to 0.1%). Its antigen is unknown. No base quality information exists; no much larger clone differs at one position. This sample stems from a study of vaccination and CD4 T cells after COVID-19 (dated by TCRdb to between 2020 and 2023). About the investigation overall: Every convalescent patient had a positive nasal swab PCR test for SARS-CoV-2, with mild disease in under ten patients and severe disease in one. In around nine COVID-19 convalescent patients and a handful of infection-naive healthy vaccine recipients, the spike-specific CD4+ TCR repertoire before mRNA vaccination was compared with the repertoire after mRNA vaccination. Post-vaccine blood samples were taken a median of around 77 days after the second vaccine dose, with a range of about 13 to 241 days. For a few convalescent patients, samples were collected at an early post-vaccination timepoint (day 14) as well as at a late post-vaccination timepoint (days 161 to 241). Post-COVID blood samples were collected from convalescent patients a median of roughly 100 days after diagnosis, with a range of about 35 to 170 days. The convalescent cohort comprised six males and four females, including two Hispanic individuals, seven Caucasians, two Asians and one multiracial person. Two doses of either the Pfizer-BioNTech BNT162b2 vaccine (n=8) or the Moderna mRNA-1273 vaccine (n=2) were administered to participants.

Libraries were made using PCR. Data came from an Illumina iSeq 100. Per the authors' processing: Non-productive sequences were filtered out, and CDR3s that did not start with C, did not end with F or W, or were shorter than 7 amino acids were discarded. Similarity between CDR3 sequences was evaluated in R version 3.6.1 using Levenshtein distances (stringdist) and unrooted phylogenetic trees (ape). TCRdb redid the processing of the public reads, applying fastp at Q25 and MiXCR, and retained in-frame beta chains. Rows with one shared CDR3 protein collapse into an entry with the most common genes and DNA. The V and J calls come from TCRdb's annotation, not from the publication. The sample contains about 30,000 distinct CDR3 sequences, about 49% of them found a single time. In total, the top ten clones hold 5% to 6% of the sample. The cysteine opens and the phenylalanine closes a CDR3 of 15 amino acids. Only the CDR3 DNA is retained, 45 bases long and in frame from the first base. The junction shows trimming of 5 bases on V and 1 base on J, and the gene matches do not reach 6 bases of it. The germline V gene (reference sequence) yields MNHEY for CDR1 and SMNVEV for CDR2.

The intended sense of this specimen's time point label: late sampling 161 to 241 days after vaccination in three convalescent patients. The convalescent patients' positive SARS-CoV-2 PCR tests fell between March and December 2020, which was before the Alpha, Beta and Delta variants emerged in the United States. Ficoll-Paque Plus gradient centrifugation was used to isolate PBMCs from whole blood, and the isolated PBMCs were then either used fresh or cryopreserved at -140C. Points the paper makes about the study in general: Although the median number of SARS-CoV-2-reactive clonotypes went up from fewer than 25 after infection to 38 after vaccination, the increase was not significant. Relatively few convalescent patients were included in the study, and early timepoints after natural infection were not analyzed. Of the vaccine-specific clones found in convalescent patients, nearly all (304 of 307) were mono-reactive for SARS-CoV-2 spike instead of being cross-reactive with common cold coronaviruses. In convalescent patients, a median around 85% of post-vaccine SARS-CoV-2-reactive clones were detected only after vaccination, and vaccine-specific priming was suggested by this finding.

This clonotype originated in a human donor who had recovered from COVID-19. Recombination linked TRBV27 to TRBJ2-3; 7 middle bases align to TRBD1. Source: CD4+ T cells from blood, taken about 7 months after SARS-CoV-2 vaccination. The DNA is TGTGCCAGCAGTCTGGTAGGGACAGGCACAGATACGCAGTATTTT. It translates to CASSLVGTGTDTQYF.